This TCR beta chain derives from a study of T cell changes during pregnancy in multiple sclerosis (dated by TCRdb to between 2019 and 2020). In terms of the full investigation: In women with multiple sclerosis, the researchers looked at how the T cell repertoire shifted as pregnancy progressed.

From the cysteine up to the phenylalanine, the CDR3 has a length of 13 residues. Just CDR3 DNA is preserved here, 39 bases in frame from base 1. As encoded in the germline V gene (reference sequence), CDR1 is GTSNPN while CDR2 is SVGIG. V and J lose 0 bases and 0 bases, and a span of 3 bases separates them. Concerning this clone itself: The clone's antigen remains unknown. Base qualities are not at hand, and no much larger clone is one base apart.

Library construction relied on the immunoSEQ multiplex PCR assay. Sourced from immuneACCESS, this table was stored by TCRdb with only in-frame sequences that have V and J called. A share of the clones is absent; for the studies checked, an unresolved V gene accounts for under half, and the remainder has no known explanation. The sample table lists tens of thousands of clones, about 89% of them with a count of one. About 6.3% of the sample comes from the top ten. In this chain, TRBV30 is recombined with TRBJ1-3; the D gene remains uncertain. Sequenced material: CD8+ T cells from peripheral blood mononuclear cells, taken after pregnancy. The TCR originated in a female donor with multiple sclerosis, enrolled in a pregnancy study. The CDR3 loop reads CAWSVGSGNTIYF. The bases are TGTGCCTGGAGTGTCGGCTCTGGAAACACCATATATTTT.